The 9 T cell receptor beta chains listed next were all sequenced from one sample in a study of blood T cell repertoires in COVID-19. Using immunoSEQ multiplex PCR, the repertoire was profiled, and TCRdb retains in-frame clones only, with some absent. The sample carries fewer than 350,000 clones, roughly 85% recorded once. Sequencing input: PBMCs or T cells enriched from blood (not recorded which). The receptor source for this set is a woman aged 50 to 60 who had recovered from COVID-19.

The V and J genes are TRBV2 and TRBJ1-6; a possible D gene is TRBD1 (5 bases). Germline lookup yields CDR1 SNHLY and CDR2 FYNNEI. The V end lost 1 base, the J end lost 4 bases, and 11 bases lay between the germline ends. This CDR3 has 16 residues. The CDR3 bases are TGTGCCAGCAGTGAAGTAGGGGAAACTTATAATTCACCCCTCCACTTT. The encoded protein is CASSEVGETYNSPLHF. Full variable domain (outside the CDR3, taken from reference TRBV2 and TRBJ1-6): EPEVTQTPSHQVTQMGQEVILRCVPISNHLYFYWYRQILGQKVEFLVSFYNNEISEKSEIFDDQFSVERPDGSNFTLKIRSTKLEDSAMYFCASSEVGETYNSPLHFGNGTRLTVT.

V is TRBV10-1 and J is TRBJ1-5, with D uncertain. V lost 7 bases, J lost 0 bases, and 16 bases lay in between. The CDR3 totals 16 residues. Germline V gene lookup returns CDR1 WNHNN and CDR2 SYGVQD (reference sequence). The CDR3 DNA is TGCGCCAGCATTAAGCACCCGATGATTAGCAATCAGCCCCAGCATTTT. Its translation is CASIKHPMISNQPQHF.

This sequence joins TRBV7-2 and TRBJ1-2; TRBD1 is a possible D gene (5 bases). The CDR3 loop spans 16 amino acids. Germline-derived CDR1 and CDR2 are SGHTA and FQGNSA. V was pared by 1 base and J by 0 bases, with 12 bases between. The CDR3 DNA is TGTGCCAGCAGCTTAGACAGGATGGCGACTAACTATGGCTACACCTTC. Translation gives CASSLDRMATNYGYTF.

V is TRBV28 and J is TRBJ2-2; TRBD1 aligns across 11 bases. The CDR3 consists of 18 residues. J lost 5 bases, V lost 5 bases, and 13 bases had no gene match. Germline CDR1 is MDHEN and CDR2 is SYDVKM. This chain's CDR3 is CASSPLTGTGGRTGELFF. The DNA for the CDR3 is TGTGCCAGCAGTCCCCTTACCGGGACAGGGGGTCGGACCGGGGAGCTGTTTTTT.

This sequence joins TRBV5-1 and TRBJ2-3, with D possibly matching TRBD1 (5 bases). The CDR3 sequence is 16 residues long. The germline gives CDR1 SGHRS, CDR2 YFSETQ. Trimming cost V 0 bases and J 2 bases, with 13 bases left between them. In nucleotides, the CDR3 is TGCGCCAGCAGCTTGGTGCAGGGTACCCCCACAGATACGCAGTATTTT. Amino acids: CASSLVQGTPTDTQYF.

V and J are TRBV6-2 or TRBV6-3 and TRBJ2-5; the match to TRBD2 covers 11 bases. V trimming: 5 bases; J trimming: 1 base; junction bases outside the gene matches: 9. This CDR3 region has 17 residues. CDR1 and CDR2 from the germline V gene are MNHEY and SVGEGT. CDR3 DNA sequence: TGTGCCAGCAGTAGGGGCCTAGCGGGGGGATTCCAAGAGACCCAGTACTTC. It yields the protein CASSRGLAGGFQETQYF.

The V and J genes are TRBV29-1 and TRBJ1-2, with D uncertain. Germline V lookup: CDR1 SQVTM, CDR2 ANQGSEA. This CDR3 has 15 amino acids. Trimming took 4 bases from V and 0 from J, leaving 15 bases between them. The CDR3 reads CSVVILGEANYGYTF. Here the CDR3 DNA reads TGCAGCGTTGTTATTTTAGGTGAGGCTAACTATGGCTACACCTTC.

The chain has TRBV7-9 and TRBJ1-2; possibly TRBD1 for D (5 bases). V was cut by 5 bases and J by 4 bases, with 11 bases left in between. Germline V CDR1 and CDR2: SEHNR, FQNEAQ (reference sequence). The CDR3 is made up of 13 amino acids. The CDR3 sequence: CASSPGFLYGYTF. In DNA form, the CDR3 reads TGTGCCAGCAGCCCAGGGTTCCTCTATGGCTACACCTTC.

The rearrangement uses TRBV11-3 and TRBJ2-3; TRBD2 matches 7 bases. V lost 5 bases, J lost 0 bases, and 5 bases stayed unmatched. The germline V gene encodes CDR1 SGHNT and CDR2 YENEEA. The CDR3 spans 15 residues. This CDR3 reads CASSRSGGSTDTQYF. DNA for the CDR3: TGTGCCAGCAGCCGGTCGGGGGGTAGCACAGATACGCAGTATTTT.